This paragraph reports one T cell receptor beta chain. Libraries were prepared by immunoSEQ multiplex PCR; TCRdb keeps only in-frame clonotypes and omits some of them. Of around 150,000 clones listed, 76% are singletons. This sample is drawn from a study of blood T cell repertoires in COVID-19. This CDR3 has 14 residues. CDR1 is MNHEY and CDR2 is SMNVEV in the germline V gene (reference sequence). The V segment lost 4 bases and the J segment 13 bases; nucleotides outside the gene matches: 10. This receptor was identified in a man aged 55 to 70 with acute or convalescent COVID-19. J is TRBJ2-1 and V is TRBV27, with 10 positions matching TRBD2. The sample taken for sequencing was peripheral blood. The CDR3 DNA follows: TGTGCCAGCAGTTCCACATTTAGCGGGAGGTCCCAGTTCTTC. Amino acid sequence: CASSSTFSGRSQFF.